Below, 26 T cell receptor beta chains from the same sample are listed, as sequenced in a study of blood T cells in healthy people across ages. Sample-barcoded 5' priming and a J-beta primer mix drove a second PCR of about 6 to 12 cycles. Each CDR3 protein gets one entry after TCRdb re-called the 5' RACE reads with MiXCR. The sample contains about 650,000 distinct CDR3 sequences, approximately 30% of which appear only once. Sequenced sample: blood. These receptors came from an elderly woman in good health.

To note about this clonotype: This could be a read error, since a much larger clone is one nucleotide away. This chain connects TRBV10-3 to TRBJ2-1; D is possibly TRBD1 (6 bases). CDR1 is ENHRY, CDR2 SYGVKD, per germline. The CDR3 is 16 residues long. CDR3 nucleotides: TGTGTCATCAGTAACTACCAGGGGAGCTCCTACAATGAGCAGTTCTTC. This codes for CVISNYQGSSYNEQFF.

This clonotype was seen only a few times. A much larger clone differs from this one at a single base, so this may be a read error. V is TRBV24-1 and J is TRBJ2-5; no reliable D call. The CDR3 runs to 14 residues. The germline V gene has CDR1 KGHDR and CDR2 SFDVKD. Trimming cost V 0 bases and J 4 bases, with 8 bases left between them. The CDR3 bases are TGTGCCACCAGTGATTTGAGGGCTCGAGAGACCCAGTACTTC. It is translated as CATSDLRARETQYF.

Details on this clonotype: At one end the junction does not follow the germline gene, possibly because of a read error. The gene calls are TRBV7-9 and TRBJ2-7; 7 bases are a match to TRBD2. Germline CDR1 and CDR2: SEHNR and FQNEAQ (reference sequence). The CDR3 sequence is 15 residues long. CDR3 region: CASSSAGGYSYEQYF. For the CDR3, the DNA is TGTGCCAGCAGCTCCGCCGGGGGGTACTCCTACGAACAGTACTTC.

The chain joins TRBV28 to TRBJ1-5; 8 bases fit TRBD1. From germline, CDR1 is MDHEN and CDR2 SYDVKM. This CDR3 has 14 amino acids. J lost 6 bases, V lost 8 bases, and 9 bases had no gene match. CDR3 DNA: TGTGCCAGCCGTCAAAGGACAGGGCGTCAGCCCCAGCATTTT. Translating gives CASRQRTGRQPQHF.

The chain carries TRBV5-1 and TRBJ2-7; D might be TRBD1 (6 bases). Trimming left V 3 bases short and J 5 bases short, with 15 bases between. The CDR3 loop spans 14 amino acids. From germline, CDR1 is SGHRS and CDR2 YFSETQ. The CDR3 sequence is CASSWSQGSNEQYF. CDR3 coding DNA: TGCGCCAGCAGCTGGAGCCAGGGGTCGAACGAGCAGTACTTC.

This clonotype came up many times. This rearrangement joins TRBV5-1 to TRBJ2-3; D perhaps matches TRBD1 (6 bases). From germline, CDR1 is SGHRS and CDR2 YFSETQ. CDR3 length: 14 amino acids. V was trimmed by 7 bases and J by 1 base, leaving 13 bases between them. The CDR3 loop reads CASRLNRGTDTQYF. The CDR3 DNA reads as TGCGCCAGCCGGCTAAACAGGGGCACAGATACGCAGTATTTT. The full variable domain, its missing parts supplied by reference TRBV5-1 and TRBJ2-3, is KAGVTQTPRYLIKTRGQQVTLSCSPISGHRSVSWYQQTPGQGLQFLFEYFSETQRNKGNFPGRFSGRQFSNSRSEMNVSTLELGDSALYLCASRLNRGTDTQYFGPGTRLTVL.

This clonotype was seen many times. The DNA for the CDR3 is TGTGCCAGCAGCCTGCTGATGGGGAACACCGGGGAGCTGTTTTTT. It encodes CASSLLMGNTGELFF. The genes are TRBV7-6 and TRBJ2-2, with no clear D. The V gene lost 5 bases and the J gene lost 1 base, with 11 bases spanning the gap. Germline CDR1 is SGHVS and CDR2 is FNYEAQ. CDR3 length equals 15 residues.

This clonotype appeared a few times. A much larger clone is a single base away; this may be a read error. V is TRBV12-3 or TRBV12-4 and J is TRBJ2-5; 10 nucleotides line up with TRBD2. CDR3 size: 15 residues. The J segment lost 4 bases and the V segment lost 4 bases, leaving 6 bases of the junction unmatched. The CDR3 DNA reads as TGTGCCAGCAGTTGGATAGCGGGGGGTGGAGAGACCCAGTACTTC. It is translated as CASSWIAGGGETQYF.

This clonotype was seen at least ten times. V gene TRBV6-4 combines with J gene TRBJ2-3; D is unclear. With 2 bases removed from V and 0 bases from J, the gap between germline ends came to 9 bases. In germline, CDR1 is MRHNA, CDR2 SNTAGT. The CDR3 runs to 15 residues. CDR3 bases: TGTGCCAGCAGTGACGGGTCGGCAAGCACAGATACGCAGTATTTT. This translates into CASSDGSASTDTQYF.

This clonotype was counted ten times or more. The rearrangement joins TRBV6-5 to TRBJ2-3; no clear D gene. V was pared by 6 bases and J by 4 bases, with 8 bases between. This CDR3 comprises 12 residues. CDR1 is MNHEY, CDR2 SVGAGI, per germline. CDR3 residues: CASRADADTQYF. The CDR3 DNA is TGTGCCAGCAGGGCGGATGCAGATACGCAGTATTTT.

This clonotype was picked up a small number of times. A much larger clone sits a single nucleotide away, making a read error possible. The CDR3 spells CASSSSPGTGFGEQFF. In DNA, the CDR3 is TGTGCCAGCAGCTCCAGTCCCGGGACAGGGTTCGGCGAGCAGTTCTTC. The chain is built from TRBV7-3 and TRBJ2-1; TRBD1 aligns across 9 bases. In germline, CDR1 is SGHTA, CDR2 FQGTGA. The CDR3 extends over 16 amino acids. After removal of 4 bases from V and 10 bases from J, the junction contained 14 bases not matched to a gene.

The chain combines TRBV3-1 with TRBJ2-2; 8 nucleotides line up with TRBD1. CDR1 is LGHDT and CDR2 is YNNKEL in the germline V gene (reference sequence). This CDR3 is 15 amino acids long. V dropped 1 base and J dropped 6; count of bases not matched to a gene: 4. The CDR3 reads CASSQGTGWAGELFF. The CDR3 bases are TGTGCCAGCAGCCAAGGGACAGGGTGGGCCGGGGAGCTGTTTTTT.

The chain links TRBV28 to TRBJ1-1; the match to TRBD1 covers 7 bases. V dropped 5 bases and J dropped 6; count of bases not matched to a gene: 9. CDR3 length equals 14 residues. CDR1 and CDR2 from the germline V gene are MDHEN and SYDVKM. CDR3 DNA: TGTGCCAGCAGTCTAAATGTGGGACAGCCTGAAGCTTTCTTT. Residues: CASSLNVGQPEAFF. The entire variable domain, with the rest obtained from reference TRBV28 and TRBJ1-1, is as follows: DVKVTQSSRYLVKRTGEKVFLECVQDMDHENMFWYRQDPGLGLRLIYFSYDVKMKEKGDIPEGYSVSREKKERFSLILESASTNQTSMYLCASSLNVGQPEAFFGQGTRLTVV.

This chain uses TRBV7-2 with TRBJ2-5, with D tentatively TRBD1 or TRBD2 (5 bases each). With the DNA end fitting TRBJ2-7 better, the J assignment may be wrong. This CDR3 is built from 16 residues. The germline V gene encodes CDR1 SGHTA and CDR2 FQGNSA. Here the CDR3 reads CASSPEGYWGMREQYF. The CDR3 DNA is TGTGCCAGCAGCCCAGAGGGTTATTGGGGGATGCGCGAGCAGTACTTC.

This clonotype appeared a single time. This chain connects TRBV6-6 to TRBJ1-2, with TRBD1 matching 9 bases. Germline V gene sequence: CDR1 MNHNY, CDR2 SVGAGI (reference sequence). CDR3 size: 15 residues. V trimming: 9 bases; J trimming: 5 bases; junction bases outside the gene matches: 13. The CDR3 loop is CASILQGAQGYGYTF. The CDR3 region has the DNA TGTGCCAGTATACTACAGGGGGCGCAGGGATATGGCTACACCTTC.

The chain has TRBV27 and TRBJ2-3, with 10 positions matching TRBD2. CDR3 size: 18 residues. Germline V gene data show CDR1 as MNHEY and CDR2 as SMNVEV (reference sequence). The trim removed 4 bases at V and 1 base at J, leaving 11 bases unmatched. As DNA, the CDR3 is TGTGCCAGCAGTTCCCCATCCCGGACTAGCGGCCGCACAGATACGCAGTATTTT. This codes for CASSSPSRTSGRTDTQYF.

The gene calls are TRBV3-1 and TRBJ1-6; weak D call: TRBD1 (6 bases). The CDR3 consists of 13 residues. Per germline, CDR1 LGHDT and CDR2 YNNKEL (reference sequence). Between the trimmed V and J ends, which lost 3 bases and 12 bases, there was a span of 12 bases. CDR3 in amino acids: CASSQQGYGPLHF. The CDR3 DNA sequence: TGTGCCAGCAGCCAGCAGGGGTATGGACCCCTCCACTTT.

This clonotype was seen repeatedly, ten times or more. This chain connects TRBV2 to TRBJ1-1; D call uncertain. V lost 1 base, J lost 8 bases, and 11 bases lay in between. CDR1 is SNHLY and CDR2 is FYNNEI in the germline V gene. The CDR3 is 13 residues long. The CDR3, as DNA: TGTGCCAGCAGTGAAGTCCGACAAGGAGAAGCTTTCTTT. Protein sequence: CASSEVRQGEAFF.

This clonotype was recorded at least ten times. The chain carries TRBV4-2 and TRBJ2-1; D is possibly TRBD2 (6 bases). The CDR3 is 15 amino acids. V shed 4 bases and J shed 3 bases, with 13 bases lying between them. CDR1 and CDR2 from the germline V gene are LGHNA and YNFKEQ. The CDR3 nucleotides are TGTGCCAGCAGCCTTTCGGGGGAGCTCTACAATGAGCAGTTCTTC. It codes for CASSLSGELYNEQFF.

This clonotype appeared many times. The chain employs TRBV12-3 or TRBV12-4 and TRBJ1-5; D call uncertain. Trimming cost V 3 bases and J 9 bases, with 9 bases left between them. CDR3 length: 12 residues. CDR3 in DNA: TGTGCCAGCAGTTTCATGGCATGGCCCCAGCATTTT. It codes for CASSFMAWPQHF.

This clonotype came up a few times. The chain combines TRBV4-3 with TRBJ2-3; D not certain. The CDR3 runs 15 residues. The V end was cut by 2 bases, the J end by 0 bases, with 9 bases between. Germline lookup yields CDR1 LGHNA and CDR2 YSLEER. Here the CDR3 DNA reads TGCGCCAGCAGCCAAACCGGACGGAGCACAGATACGCAGTATTTT. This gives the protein CASSQTGRSTDTQYF.

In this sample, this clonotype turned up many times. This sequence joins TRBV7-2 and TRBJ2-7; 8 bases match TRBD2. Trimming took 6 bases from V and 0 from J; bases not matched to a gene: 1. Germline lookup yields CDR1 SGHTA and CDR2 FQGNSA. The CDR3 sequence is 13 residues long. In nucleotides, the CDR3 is TGTGCCAGCAGGGGACTAGTCTCCTACGAGCAGTACTTC. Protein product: CASRGLVSYEQYF.

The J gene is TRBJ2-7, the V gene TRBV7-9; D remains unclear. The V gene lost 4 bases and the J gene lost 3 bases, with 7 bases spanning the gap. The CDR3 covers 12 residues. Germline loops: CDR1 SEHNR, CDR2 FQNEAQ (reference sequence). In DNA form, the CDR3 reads TGTGCCAGCAGCTCGACATACTACGAGCAGTACTTC. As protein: CASSSTYYEQYF.

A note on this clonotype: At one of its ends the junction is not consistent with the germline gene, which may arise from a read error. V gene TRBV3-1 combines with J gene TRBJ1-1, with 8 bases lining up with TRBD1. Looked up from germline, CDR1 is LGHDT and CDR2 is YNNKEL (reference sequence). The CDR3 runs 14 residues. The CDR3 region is CASSRRTGNAEAFF. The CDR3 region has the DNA TGTGCCAGCAGCCGTCGGACAGGGAACGCTGAAGCTTTCTTT.

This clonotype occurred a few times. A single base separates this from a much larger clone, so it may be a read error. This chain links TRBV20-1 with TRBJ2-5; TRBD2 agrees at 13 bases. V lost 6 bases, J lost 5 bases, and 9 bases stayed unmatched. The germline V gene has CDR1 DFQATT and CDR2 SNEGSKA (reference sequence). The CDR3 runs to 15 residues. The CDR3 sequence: CSAILAGGSVETQYF. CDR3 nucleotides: TGCAGTGCAATACTAGCGGGGGGGTCTGTTGAGACCCAGTACTTC.

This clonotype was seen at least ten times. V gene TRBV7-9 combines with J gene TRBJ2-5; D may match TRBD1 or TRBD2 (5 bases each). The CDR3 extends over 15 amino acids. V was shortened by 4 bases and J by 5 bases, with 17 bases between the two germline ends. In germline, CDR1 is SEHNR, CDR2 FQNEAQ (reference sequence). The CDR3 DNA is TGTGCCAGCAGCTCCAGAGGGGCGGCGGGCGAGACCCAGTACTTC. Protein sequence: CASSSRGAAGETQYF.